This T cell receptor (beta chain) came from a study of identical twins. Study-wide findings and caveats: The study based its conclusions on cross-sectional statistical analysis and did not follow the same donors. Models came in too low on out-of-frame TCR alpha sharing in monozygotic twins. Fewer insertions marked abundant cord blood beta clonotypes; young adult naive trended weakly, memory not at all.

TCRdb itself ran the 5' RACE reads through MiXCR, one entry per CDR3 protein. The sample lists around 370,000 distinct CDR3 sequences, 8.5% to 10% occurring once. Every one of the donors was a healthy Caucasian. Trimming took off 6 bases at V and 1 base at J, with 13 bases between the two ends. The CDR3 loop spans 15 amino acids. Per the germline V gene, CDR1 is MNHEY and CDR2 is SVGAGI. Of note for this clonotype: What it binds is unknown.

The receptor comes from a woman aged 45-60 years in good health. The V gene is TRBV6-5, the J gene TRBJ1-5, with D possibly being TRBD1 (6 bases). Source material: naive T cells sorted from blood. The CDR3 here is CASRPDRTSNQPQHF. In DNA form, the CDR3 reads TGTGCCAGCAGGCCCGACAGGACGAGCAATCAGCCCCAGCATTTT.